This T cell receptor beta chain originates from a study of blood T cell repertoires in COVID-19. The overall study: Whether acute or convalescent, the COVID-19 samples came from the United States, Italy and Spain.

As handled by the study authors: From reference gene primer amplification, estimates of nucleated cell counts were derived. The data were produced by immunoSEQ multiplex PCR, yet TCRdb's version contains in-frame clones alone and is incomplete. That table gives V, J and clone size, and the DNA gave D and trimming. There are 380,000 or so clones in the sample; around 92% occur only once, and over 1% lies in the top ten. CDR3 length equals 15 residues. The V and J ends lost 0 bases and 2 bases respectively, with 10 bases between them. From germline, CDR1 is LGHNA and CDR2 YSLEER. The rearrangement joins TRBV4-3 to TRBJ2-5; TRBD2 is a possible D gene (6 bases). What was sequenced was peripheral blood. This clonotype originated in a man aged 35 to 55 with acute or convalescent COVID-19. The CDR3 DNA is TGCGCCAGCAGCCAAGATTTCGGGACTCAAGAGACCCAGTACTTC. This gives the protein CASSQDFGTQETQYF.